Included here is one TCR beta chain sequence, with context. Its specificity is unknown. The record originates from a study of CXCR3-negative and CXCR3-positive naive CD8 T cells. With UMI labels, 5' RACE was used to prepare the TRB cDNA libraries. TCRdb reanalyzed the 5' RACE reads and collapses them to one entry per CDR3 protein, without DNA. The ten most abundant clones cover 0.35% to 0.4% of a sample with about 110,000 distinct CDR3 sequences. General observations from the study: When CXCR3-positive naive cells were set against CXCR3-negative naive cells, the former had more hydrophobic TRB CDR3s.

CDR1 and CDR2 from the germline V gene are LGHNT and FRNRAP. The CDR3 totals 13 residues. The gene calls are TRBV12-5 and TRBJ2-5; TCRdb's assignment of TRBD1 cannot be checked, as there is no DNA. Sequenced: naive CXCR3+ CD8+ T cells from blood. Noted subset: CD45RO-CCR7+CD27+CD95- naive CD8+ T cells expressing CXCR3 (TNR3+). The receptor's source is a human donor in good health. Some clones in this sample may be carry-over from other donors' samples. CDR3 sequence reads: CASGDRIQETQYF. Looking up the rest from reference TRBV12-5 and TRBJ2-5 gives the full variable domain: DARVTQTPRHKVTEMGQEVTMRCQPILGHNTVFWYRQTMMQGLELLAYFRNRAPLDDSGMPKDRFSAEMPDATLATLKIQPSEPRDSAVYFCASGDRIQETQYFGPGTRLLVL.